This T cell receptor (beta chain) was captured in a study of patients and donors after allogeneic stem cell transplantation. TCRdb reprocessed the RT-PCR reads via MiXCR and lists one record per CDR3 protein. The table lists approximately 27,000 distinct CDR3 sequences, roughly 7.3% of them singletons. Germline-derived CDR1 and CDR2 are KGHDR and SFDVKD. V shed 2 bases, J shed 7 bases, and the junction held 6 bases outside the gene matches. CDR3 size: 15 residues. The V call is TRBV24-1, the J call TRBJ1-4; TRBD1 matches 7 bases. The receptor was derived from a human donor who was either an allogeneic HSCT recipient or a stem cell or donor lymphocyte infusion donor (not recorded which). It is not recorded whose cells these are; they may come from a transplant donor. Input material: blood, either unsorted or a sorted T cell fraction (not recorded which). CDR3 protein: CATSDSRGPGEKLFF. The CDR3 DNA reads as TGTGCCACCAGTGATTCTAGGGGGCCGGGTGAAAAACTGTTTTTT.